This T cell receptor (beta chain) derives from a study of blood T cell repertoires in COVID-19. Across the whole study: The study drew acute and convalescent COVID-19 samples from the United States, Italy and Spain. PBMCs, B-cell-depleted T cells, or T cells were the source of the cDNA or gDNA that made up the material.

Enrolment of Seattle patients took place during active infection, and they were followed longitudinally. How the authors handled the data: Using reference gene primer amplification, nucleated cell counts were estimated. Only in-frame clones appear in the TCRdb table, and some are missing; sequencing was by immunoSEQ multiplex PCR. That table gives V, J and clone size, and the DNA gave D and trimming. Of about 300,000 clones in the sample, approximately 90% were seen once. This clone was counted a single time. Germline CDR1 is SGDLS and CDR2 is YYNGEE. V lost 6 bases, J lost 2 bases, and 12 bases stayed unmatched. CDR3 length: 18 residues.

This receptor was taken from a woman aged 45-65 years with COVID-19, enrolled during active disease. V gene TRBV9 combines with J gene TRBJ2-1, with 12 bases fitting TRBD2. Sequences were obtained from peripheral blood. CDR3 loop: CASKPEASGRAPYNEQFF. In DNA, the CDR3 is TGTGCCAGCAAGCCTGAGGCTAGCGGGAGGGCCCCCTACAATGAGCAGTTCTTC.